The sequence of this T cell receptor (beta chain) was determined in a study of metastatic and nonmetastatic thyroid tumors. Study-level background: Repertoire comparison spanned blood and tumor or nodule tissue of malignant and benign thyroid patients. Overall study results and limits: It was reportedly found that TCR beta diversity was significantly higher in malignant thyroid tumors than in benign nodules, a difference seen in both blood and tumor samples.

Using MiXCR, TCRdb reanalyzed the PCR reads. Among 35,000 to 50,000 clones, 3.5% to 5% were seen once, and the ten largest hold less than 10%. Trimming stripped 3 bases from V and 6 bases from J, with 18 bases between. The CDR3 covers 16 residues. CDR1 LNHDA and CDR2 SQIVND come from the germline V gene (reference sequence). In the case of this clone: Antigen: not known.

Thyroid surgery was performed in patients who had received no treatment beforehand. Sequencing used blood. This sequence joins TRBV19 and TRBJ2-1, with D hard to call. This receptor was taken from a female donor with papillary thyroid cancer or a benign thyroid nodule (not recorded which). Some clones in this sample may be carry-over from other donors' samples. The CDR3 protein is CASSMSKESVSNEQFF. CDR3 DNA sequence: TGTGCCAGTAGTATGAGCAAAGAGTCTGTCTCCAATGAGCAGTTCTTC. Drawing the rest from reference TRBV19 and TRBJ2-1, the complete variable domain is DGGITQSPKYLFRKEGQNVTLSCEQNLNHDAMYWYRQDPGQGLRLIYYSQIVNDFQKGDIAEGYSVSREKKESFPLTVTSAQKNPTAFYLCASSMSKESVSNEQFFGPGTRLTVL.